In this sample, the clone carrying this T cell receptor beta chain turned up once. The entry originates in a study of CD8+ T cells in alopecia areata. V lost 2 bases and J lost 3, with 10 bases in between. The CDR3 is 14 amino acids. CDR1 is MNHEY, CDR2 SVGAGI, per germline. Reverse transcribed after extraction, RNA yielded cDNA as the sequencing template. Only in-frame clones appear in the TCRdb table, and some are missing; sequencing was by immunoSEQ multiplex PCR. The sample shows 140,000 or so clones, around two thirds of them seen only once. The TCR was taken from a human donor in good health. This chain connects TRBV6-5 to TRBJ2-5; D possibly corresponds to TRBD1 (6 bases). Sample: CD8+ T cells sorted from blood. Written as DNA, the CDR3 is TGTGCCAGCAGTTACCTAGGACAGAAAGAGACCCAGTACTTC. This translates into CASSYLGQKETQYF.